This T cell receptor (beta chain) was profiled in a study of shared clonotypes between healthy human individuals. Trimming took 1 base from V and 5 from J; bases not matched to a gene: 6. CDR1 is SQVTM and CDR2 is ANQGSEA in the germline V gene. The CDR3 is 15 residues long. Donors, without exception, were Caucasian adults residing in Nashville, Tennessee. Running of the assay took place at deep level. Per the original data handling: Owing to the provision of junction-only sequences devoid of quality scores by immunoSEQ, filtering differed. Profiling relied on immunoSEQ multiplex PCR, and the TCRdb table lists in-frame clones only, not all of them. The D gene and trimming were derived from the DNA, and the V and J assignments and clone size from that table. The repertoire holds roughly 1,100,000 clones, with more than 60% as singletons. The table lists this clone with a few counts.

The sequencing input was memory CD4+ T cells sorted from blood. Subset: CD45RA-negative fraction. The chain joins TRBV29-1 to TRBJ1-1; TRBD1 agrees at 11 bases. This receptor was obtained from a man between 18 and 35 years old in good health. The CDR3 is CSVEGTGGARTEAFF. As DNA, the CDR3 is TGCAGCGTTGAAGGGACAGGGGGCGCGAGAACTGAAGCTTTCTTT.